One sample yielded the 29 T cell receptor beta chains listed below, sequenced in a study of cytomegalovirus exposure and HLA in healthy donors. Amplification used 60 Vbeta primers and 13 Jbeta primers. Only in-frame clones appear in the TCRdb table, and some are missing; sequencing was by immunoSEQ multiplex PCR. Altogether some 60,000 clones are present, around 82% being singletons, with the ten largest covering approximately 5.9%. The specimen sequenced was PBMCs. These receptors originate from a male donor in good health and CMV-seronegative.

CDR3 amino acids: CSVLRQTQETQYF. CDR3 bases: TGCAGCGTACTTCGACAGACCCAAGAGACCCAGTACTTC. The V call is TRBV29-1, the J call TRBJ2-5; weak D call: TRBD1 (5 bases). The germline V and J ends were trimmed by 6 bases and 1 base, with 12 bases remaining between them. The CDR3 has 13 amino acids. Germline V gene lookup returns CDR1 SQVTM and CDR2 ANQGSEA.

This rearrangement joins TRBV30 to TRBJ1-1; D is possibly TRBD1 (6 bases). The CDR3 has 12 amino acids. The germline gives CDR1 GTSNPN, CDR2 SVGIG (reference sequence). Trimming removed 7 bases at V and 3 bases at J, with 12 bases between. CDR3 sequence reads: CASNREDTEAFF. The CDR3 bases are TGTGCCTCAAACAGGGAAGACACTGAAGCTTTCTTT.

V and J are TRBV5-1 and TRBJ2-7, with 11 bases lining up with TRBD2. The CDR3 is made up of 17 amino acids. J gave up 0 bases and V 1 base, and 6 bases lay outside the gene matches. Germline lookup yields CDR1 SGHRS and CDR2 YFSETQ. This CDR3 reads CASSLSASGGSSYEQYF. As DNA, the CDR3 is TGCGCCAGCAGCTTGTCGGCTAGCGGGGGGTCCTCCTACGAGCAGTACTTC.

In regard to this clone: The junction shows a germline mismatch at one end, possibly a read error. The CDR3 reads CASSIRPVNSGANGLTF. The CDR3 bases are TGTGCCAGCTCAATTCGCCCGGTCAACTCTGGGGCCAACGGCCTGACTTTC. The V and J genes are TRBV18 and TRBJ2-6; perhaps TRBD1 as D (5 bases). CDR3 length equals 17 residues. Germline values: CDR1 KGHSH, CDR2 LQKENI.

Regarding this clone: A read error may account for a junction end that differs from germline. The rearrangement uses TRBV9 and TRBJ1-5, with 7 bases matching TRBD1. CDR3 size: 16 residues. Germline CDR1 and CDR2: SGDLS and YYNGEE. The CDR3 DNA reads as TGTGCCGGCAGCAAGGGTGGGACAGCCAGCAATCAGCCCCAGCATTTT. It codes for CAGSKGGTASNQPQHF. Full variable domain (remainder filled in from reference TRBV9 and TRBJ1-5): DSGVTQTPKHLITATGQRVTLRCSPRSGDLSVYWYQQSLDQGLQFLIQYYNGEERAKGNILERFSAQQFPDLHSELNLSSLELGDSALYFCAGSKGGTASNQPQHFGDGTRLSIL.

This chain uses TRBV5-4 with TRBJ2-3, with D possibly TRBD1 on 6 matching bases. The germline V gene has CDR1 SGHNT and CDR2 YYREEE (reference sequence). The CDR3 runs to 17 residues. Trimming shortened V by 1 base and J by 3 bases, and 18 bases separated the two germline ends. The CDR3 protein is CASSLLAGADGTDTQYF. The DNA for the CDR3 is TGTGCCAGCAGCTTGTTAGCAGGGGCAGATGGGACAGATACGCAGTATTTT.

The chain combines TRBV5-6 with TRBJ2-3, with D possibly TRBD2 on 6 matching bases. CDR3 length: 15 residues. CDR1 is SGHDT and CDR2 is YYEEEE in the germline V gene. V was trimmed by 4 bases and J by 5 bases, leaving 17 bases between them. CDR3 residues: CASSLTGGQGDTQYF. The CDR3 DNA sequence: TGTGCCAGCAGCCTAACAGGAGGGCAGGGAGATACGCAGTATTTT. The variable domain in full, with the rest retrieved from reference TRBV5-6 and TRBJ2-3, is DAGVTQSPTHLIKTRGQQVTLRCSPKSGHDTVSWYQQALGQGPQFIFQYYEEEERQRGNFPDRFSGHQFPNYSSELNVNALLLGDSALYLCASSLTGGQGDTQYFGPGTRLTVL.

The V gene is TRBV28, the J gene TRBJ1-2; D not certain. V was shortened by 5 bases and J by 0 bases, with 10 bases between the two germline ends. From germline, CDR1 is MDHEN and CDR2 SYDVKM. The CDR3 is 14 amino acids. The CDR3: CASSAQASNYGYTF. The DNA of the CDR3 is TGTGCCAGCAGTGCCCAGGCTTCTAACTATGGCTACACCTTC.

The chain has TRBV7-2 and TRBJ2-3; 9 positions match TRBD2. Germline assignment: CDR1 SGHTA and CDR2 FQGNSA. V lost 5 bases to trimming and J lost 2 bases; unmatched junction nucleotides: 8. The CDR3 has 16 amino acids. The CDR3 DNA follows: TGTGCCAGCAGCATGATCCTAGCGGGGAACACAGATACGCAGTATTTT. Its translation: CASSMILAGNTDTQYF.

V and J are TRBV7-9 and TRBJ2-5; TRBD2 agrees at 8 bases. TRBJ2-7 explains the end of the DNA better; the J call may be wrong. This CDR3 has 16 amino acids. Germline CDR1 reads SEHNR; CDR2 reads FQNEAQ (reference sequence). In DNA form, the CDR3 reads TGTGCCAGCAGCTTATTGGCGGGGGGCCGATCCTACGAGCAGTACTTC. Amino acid sequence: CASSLLAGGRSYEQYF.

In this sample, this clone turned up a few times. V and J are TRBV10-3 and TRBJ2-7; 8 bases are a match to TRBD1. The length of the CDR3 is 12 residues. Germline trimming cut 7 bases from V and 5 bases from J; bases unmatched to any gene: 4. Germline V CDR1 and CDR2: ENHRY, SYGVKD. The CDR3 sequence: CAITPGGHEQYF. CDR3 sequence (DNA): TGTGCCATCACCCCAGGGGGCCACGAGCAGTACTTC.

V gene TRBV18 combines with J gene TRBJ1-4, with D maybe TRBD1 (6 bases). Trimming removed 3 bases at V and 0 bases at J, with 14 bases between. Germline lookup yields CDR1 KGHSH and CDR2 LQKENI. The CDR3 loop spans 17 amino acids. CDR3 loop: CASSPTGSRATNEKLFF. In DNA, the CDR3 is TGTGCCAGCTCACCGACAGGAAGTAGGGCAACTAATGAAAAACTGTTTTTT.

This sequence joins TRBV19 and TRBJ1-1, with 7 bases fitting TRBD1. The CDR3 contains 14 residues. Germline trimming cut 4 bases from V and 4 bases from J; bases unmatched to any gene: 6. CDR1 is LNHDA, CDR2 SQIVND, per germline (reference sequence). CDR3 sequence (DNA): TGTGCCAGTAGTAACACGGGACAGATCACTGAAGCTTTCTTT. Translated, it gives CASSNTGQITEAFF. The full variable domain, its missing parts supplied by reference TRBV19 and TRBJ1-1, is DGGITQSPKYLFRKEGQNVTLSCEQNLNHDAMYWYRQDPGQGLRLIYYSQIVNDFQKGDIAEGYSVSREKKESFPLTVTSAQKNPTAFYLCASSNTGQITEAFFGQGTRLTVV.

The rearrangement joins TRBV5-4 to TRBJ2-7; no clear D gene. The ends were cut back, 3 bases at V and 2 bases at J, with 9 bases in the middle. Germline V CDR1 and CDR2: SGHNT, YYREEE (reference sequence). The CDR3 is made up of 13 amino acids. This chain's CDR3 is CASSSSPTYEQYF. The CDR3 nucleotides read TGTGCCAGCAGCTCATCACCTACCTACGAGCAGTACTTC.

The chain links TRBV6-1 to TRBJ2-1; 14 bases match TRBD2. CDR3 length: 15 amino acids. Germline CDR1 and CDR2: MNHNS and SASEGT. The V gene end was trimmed by 4 bases and the J gene end by 9 bases; junction bases not matched to a gene: 5. CDR3: CASSGTSGGTTEQFF. CDR3 DNA: TGTGCCAGCAGTGGGACTAGCGGGGGGACAACTGAGCAGTTCTTC.

V and J are TRBV5-1 and TRBJ1-1, with a possible D match to TRBD1 (6 bases). The CDR3 consists of 13 residues. Per the germline V gene, CDR1 is SGHRS and CDR2 is YFSETQ. Trimming cost V 3 bases and J 4 bases, with 10 bases left between them. CDR3 DNA: TGCGCCAGCAGCTCGGCAGGGGTCACTGAAGCTTTCTTT. It is translated as CASSSAGVTEAFF.

V and J are TRBV7-3 and TRBJ2-7, with TRBD1 identical over 9 bases. Per the germline V gene, CDR1 is SGHTA and CDR2 is FQGTGA. The V and J ends lost 5 bases and 3 bases, in that order; junction bases with no gene match: 8. This CDR3 spans 15 amino acids. The CDR3 sequence: CASSPGTGRNYEQYF. In DNA, the CDR3 is TGTGCCAGCAGCCCGGGGACAGGGAGGAACTACGAGCAGTACTTC.

The V and J genes are TRBV2 and TRBJ2-7; 8 bases line up with TRBD2. CDR3 length: 15 amino acids. CDR1 and CDR2 from the germline V gene are SNHLY and FYNNEI. V was clipped by 8 bases and J by 2 bases; unmatched bases: 11. Here the CDR3 DNA reads TGTGCCAGCGCCCCCTTCGCGGGGGGAACCTACGAGCAGTACTTC. It yields the protein CASAPFAGGTYEQYF.

V and J are TRBV5-1 and TRBJ1-4; no clear D. Germline loops: CDR1 SGHRS, CDR2 YFSETQ. This CDR3 region has 14 residues. The V end lost 5 bases, the J end lost 0 bases, and 8 bases lay between the germline ends. CDR3 DNA: TGCGCCAGCAGGGAGGGAGCAACTAATGAAAAACTGTTTTTT. It is translated as CASREGATNEKLFF. The whole variable domain, filled in from reference TRBV5-1 and TRBJ1-4, reads KAGVTQTPRYLIKTRGQQVTLSCSPISGHRSVSWYQQTPGQGLQFLFEYFSETQRNKGNFPGRFSGRQFSNSRSEMNVSTLELGDSALYLCASREGATNEKLFFGSGTQLSVL.

The chain uses TRBV14 and TRBJ2-1, with a possible D match to TRBD2 (5 bases). From germline, CDR1 is SGHDN and CDR2 FVKESK. The CDR3 covers 14 residues. Trimming cost V 2 bases and J 4 bases, with 9 bases left between them. The DNA for the CDR3 is TGTGCCAGCAGCCAACAACTAGGTTACAATGAGCAGTTCTTC. It codes for CASSQQLGYNEQFF.

The chain is built from TRBV19 and TRBJ2-5; TRBD1 aligns across 7 bases. With 3 bases clipped from V and 4 bases from J, the junction kept 5 bases outside the gene matches. Germline CDR1 and CDR2: LNHDA and SQIVND (reference sequence). The CDR3 length is 14 residues. The CDR3 here is CASSIGGQSETQYF. The CDR3 DNA reads as TGTGCCAGTAGTATTGGGGGACAGTCAGAGACCCAGTACTTC. The complete variable domain, with remaining parts taken from reference TRBV19 and TRBJ2-5, reads DGGITQSPKYLFRKEGQNVTLSCEQNLNHDAMYWYRQDPGQGLRLIYYSQIVNDFQKGDIAEGYSVSREKKESFPLTVTSAQKNPTAFYLCASSIGGQSETQYFGPGTRLLVL.

Concerning this clone: This CDR3 is also generated by other DNA sequences in the sample. The chain employs TRBV4-3 and TRBJ2-3, with 10 nucleotides matching TRBD2. The CDR3 length is 17 residues. The V segment lost 4 bases and the J segment 6 bases; nucleotides outside the gene matches: 13. From germline, CDR1 is LGHNA and CDR2 YSLEER. This CDR3 reads CASSPGVAGGLRDTQYF. Written as DNA, the CDR3 is TGCGCCAGCAGCCCGGGGGTAGCGGGGGGCTTAAGGGATACGCAGTATTTT.

This clone has only one observation. V usage is TRBV9 and J usage is TRBJ2-5; D not resolved. Trimming left V 0 bases short and J 3 bases short, with 3 bases between. Germline V gene lookup returns CDR1 SGDLS and CDR2 YYNGEE. There are 12 residues in the CDR3. The chain's CDR3 is CASSVGEETQYF. The CDR3 region has the DNA TGTGCCAGCAGCGTAGGAGAAGAGACCCAGTACTTC.

CDR3 amino acids: CSVEGPGLAGGYEQFF. The CDR3 nucleotides are TGCAGCGTTGAAGGGCCGGGACTAGCGGGTGGCTATGAGCAGTTCTTC. V gene TRBV29-1 combines with J gene TRBJ2-1; TRBD2 matches at 12 bases. Germline-derived CDR1 and CDR2 are SQVTM and ANQGSEA. This CDR3 is built from 16 residues. V was clipped by 1 base and J by 8 bases; unmatched bases: 9.

This chain links TRBV5-5 with TRBJ1-3; maybe TRBD1 (6 bases). V was pared by 1 base and J by 2 bases, with 13 bases between. Germline V gene sequence: CDR1 SGHKS, CDR2 YYEKEE (reference sequence). This CDR3 has 16 residues. Here the CDR3 DNA reads TGTGCCAGCAGCTTGACAGGGTTGAACCCTGGAAACACCATATATTTT. Its translation is CASSLTGLNPGNTIYF. Filled out from reference TRBV5-5 and TRBJ1-3, the complete variable domain reads DAGVTQSPTHLIKTRGQQVTLRCSPISGHKSVSWYQQVLGQGPQFIFQYYEKEERGRGNFPDRFSARQFPNYSSELNVNALLLGDSALYLCASSLTGLNPGNTIYFGEGSWLTVV.

This chain links TRBV15 with TRBJ2-5; TRBD1 might be the D (6 bases). V was shortened by 1 base and J by 5 bases, with 14 bases between the two germline ends. CDR1 LNHNV and CDR2 YYDKDF come from the germline V gene (reference sequence). The CDR3 is 15 residues long. The CDR3 spells CATSRAAGAGETQYF. Written as DNA, the CDR3 is TGTGCCACCAGCAGAGCGGCAGGGGCAGGGGAGACCCAGTACTTC. The full variable domain, completed using reference TRBV15 and TRBJ2-5, is DAMVIQNPRYQVTQFGKPVTLSCSQTLNHNVMYWYQQKSSQAPKLLFHYYDKDFNNEADTPDNFQSRRPNTSFCFLDIRSPGLGDTAMYLCATSRAAGAGETQYFGPGTRLLVL.

The chain employs TRBV30 and TRBJ2-5; no clear D gene. Per the germline V gene, CDR1 is GTSNPN and CDR2 is SVGIG (reference sequence). The CDR3 runs to 13 residues. Trimming removed 2 bases from V and 2 bases from J, with 9 bases in between. This chain's CDR3 is CAWSLRLQETQYF. CDR3 in DNA: TGTGCCTGGAGTTTGCGGCTACAAGAGACCCAGTACTTC.

This clone was recorded once. This chain links TRBV18 with TRBJ2-3; the D is unclear. The ends were cut back, 3 bases at V and 5 bases at J, with 12 bases in the middle. The length of the CDR3 is 14 residues. CDR1 and CDR2 (germline): KGHSH, LQKENI. The CDR3 DNA follows: TGTGCCAGCTCACCGCTGGGCAGGCAAGATACGCAGTATTTT. It yields the protein CASSPLGRQDTQYF.

This clone appeared once. The rearrangement uses TRBV23-1 and TRBJ1-1, with TRBD1 matching 7 bases. TRBV23-1 is an ORF for which the function is uncertain. The CDR3 runs 18 residues. J was trimmed by 1 base and V by 1 base; bases with no gene match: 12. The CDR3 DNA sequence: TGCGCCAGCAGTCAATGGGCGACAGGGTTTTGCAGGAACACTGAAGCTTTCTTT. Its translation is CASSQWATGFCRNTEAFF.